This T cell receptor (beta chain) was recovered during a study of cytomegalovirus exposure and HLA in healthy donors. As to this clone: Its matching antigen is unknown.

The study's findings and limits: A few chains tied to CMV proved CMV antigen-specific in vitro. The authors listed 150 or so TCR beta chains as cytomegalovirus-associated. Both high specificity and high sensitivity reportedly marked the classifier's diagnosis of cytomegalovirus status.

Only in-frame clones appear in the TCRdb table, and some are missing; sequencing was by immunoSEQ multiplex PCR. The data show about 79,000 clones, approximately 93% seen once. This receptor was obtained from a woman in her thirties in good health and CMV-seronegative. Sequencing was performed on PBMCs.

For the CDR3, the DNA is TGTGCCAGCAGCTTACCTAGCTCCTACGAGCAGTACTTC. As protein: CASSLPSSYEQYF. The chain couples TRBV7-9 to TRBJ2-7; D is unresolved. This CDR3 contains 13 residues. Germline V CDR1 and CDR2: SEHNR, FQNEAQ (reference sequence). V lost 2 bases, J lost 0 bases, and 5 bases lay in between.